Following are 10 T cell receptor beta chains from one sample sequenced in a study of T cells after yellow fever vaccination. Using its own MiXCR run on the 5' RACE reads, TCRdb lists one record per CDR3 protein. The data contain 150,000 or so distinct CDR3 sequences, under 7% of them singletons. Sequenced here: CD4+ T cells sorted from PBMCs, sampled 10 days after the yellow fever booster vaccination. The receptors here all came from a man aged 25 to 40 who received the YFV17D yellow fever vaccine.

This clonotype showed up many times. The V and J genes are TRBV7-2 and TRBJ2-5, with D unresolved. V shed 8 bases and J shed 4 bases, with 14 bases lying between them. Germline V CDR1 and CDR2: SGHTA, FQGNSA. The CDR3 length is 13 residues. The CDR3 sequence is CASGANWGETQYF. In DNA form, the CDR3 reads TGTGCCAGCGGAGCTAATTGGGGAGAGACCCAGTACTTC.

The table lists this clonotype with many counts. CDR3 bases: TGTGCCAGCAGCCACAGGGTGAGTTACGAGCAGTACTTC. Residues: CASSHRVSYEQYF. The chain recombines TRBV11-2 with TRBJ2-7; D possibly corresponds to TRBD1 (6 bases). Trimming removed 5 bases from V and 4 bases from J, with 12 bases in between. CDR3 length: 13 amino acids. Germline assignment: CDR1 SGHAT and CDR2 FQNNGV.

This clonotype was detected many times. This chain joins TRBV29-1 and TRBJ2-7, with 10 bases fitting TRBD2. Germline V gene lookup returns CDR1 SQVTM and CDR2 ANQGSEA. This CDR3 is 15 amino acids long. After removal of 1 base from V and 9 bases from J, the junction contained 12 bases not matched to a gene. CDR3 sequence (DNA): TGCAGCGTTGAAGTCGGCACTAGCGGGATAGTAGGGCAGTACTTC. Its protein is CSVEVGTSGIVGQYF.

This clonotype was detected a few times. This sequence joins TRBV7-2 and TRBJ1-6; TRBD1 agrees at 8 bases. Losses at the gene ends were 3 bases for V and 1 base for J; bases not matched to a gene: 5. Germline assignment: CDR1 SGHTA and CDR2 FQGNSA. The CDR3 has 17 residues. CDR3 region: CASSLGYRGSYNSPLHF. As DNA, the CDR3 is TGTGCCAGCAGCTTGGGTTACAGGGGGTCCTATAATTCACCCCTCCACTTT.

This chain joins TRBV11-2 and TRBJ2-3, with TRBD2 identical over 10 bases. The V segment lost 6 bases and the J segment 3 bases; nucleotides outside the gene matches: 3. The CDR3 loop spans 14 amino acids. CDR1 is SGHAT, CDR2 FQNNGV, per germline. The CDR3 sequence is CASRQAGGTDTQYF. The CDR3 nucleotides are TGTGCCAGCAGACAAGCGGGAGGGACAGATACGCAGTATTTT.

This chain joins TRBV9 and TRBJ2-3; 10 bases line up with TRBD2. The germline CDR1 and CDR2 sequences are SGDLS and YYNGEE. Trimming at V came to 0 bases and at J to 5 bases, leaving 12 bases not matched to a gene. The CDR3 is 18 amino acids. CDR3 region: CASSVAISSGRAGDTQYF. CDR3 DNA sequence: TGTGCCAGCAGCGTAGCTATTTCTAGCGGGAGAGCCGGAGATACGCAGTATTTT.

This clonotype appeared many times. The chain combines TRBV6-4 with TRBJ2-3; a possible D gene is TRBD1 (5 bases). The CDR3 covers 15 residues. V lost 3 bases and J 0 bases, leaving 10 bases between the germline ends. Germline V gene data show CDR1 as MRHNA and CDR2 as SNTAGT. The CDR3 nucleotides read TGTGCCAGCAGTGAACAGGCCACTAGCACAGATACGCAGTATTTT. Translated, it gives CASSEQATSTDTQYF.

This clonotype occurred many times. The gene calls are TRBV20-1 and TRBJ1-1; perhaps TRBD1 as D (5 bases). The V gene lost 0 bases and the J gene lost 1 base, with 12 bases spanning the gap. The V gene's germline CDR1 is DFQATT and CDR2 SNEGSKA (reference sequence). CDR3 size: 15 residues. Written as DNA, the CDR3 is TGCAGTGCTAGAGATGCAGGGATGGGGAACACTGAAGCTTTCTTT. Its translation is CSARDAGMGNTEAFF.

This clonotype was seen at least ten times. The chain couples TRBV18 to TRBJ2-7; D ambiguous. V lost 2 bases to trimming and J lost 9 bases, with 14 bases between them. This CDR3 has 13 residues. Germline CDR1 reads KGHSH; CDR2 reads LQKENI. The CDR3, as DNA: TGTGCCAGCTCACCAACAAAAGAAACGAGGCAGTACTTC. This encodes CASSPTKETRQYF.

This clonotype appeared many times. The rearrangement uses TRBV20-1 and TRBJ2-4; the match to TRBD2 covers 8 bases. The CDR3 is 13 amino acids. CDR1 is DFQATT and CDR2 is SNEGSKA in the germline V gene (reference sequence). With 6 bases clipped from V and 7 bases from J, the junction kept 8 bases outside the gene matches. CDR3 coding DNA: TGCAGTGCCGGACTAGCCGACATCAACATTCAGTACTTC. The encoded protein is CSAGLADINIQYF.